This T cell receptor (beta chain) originates from a study of cytomegalovirus exposure and HLA in healthy donors. Looking at the study overall: A later analysis reported the 90 to 150 validation repertoires used the same platform as the roughly 700 first-cohort repertoires. Study-wide findings and caveats: It was found in a later analysis that first-cohort TCR clusters tended to co-occur in the 130 or so validation repertoires. In vitro, a few CMV-associated chains proved specific for CMV antigens.

This CDR3 comprises 14 residues. With V trimmed by 5 bases and J by 1 base, 4 bases remained unmatched. Germline V gene lookup returns CDR1 SGHVS and CDR2 FQNEAQ. The donors were members of the validation cohort comprising approximately 120 subjects, separate from the roughly 700-subject first cohort. Notes on this clone: As yet, its antigen is unknown.

Clones were sequenced by immunoSEQ multiplex PCR, and TCRdb holds only the in-frame ones, with some missing. The sample lists a few hundred thousand clones, 86% occurring once. The clonotype was recovered from a woman aged 18-30 years in good health and CMV-seronegative. Sample: PBMCs. This chain connects TRBV7-8 to TRBJ2-7; 8 positions agree with TRBD1. The CDR3 reads CASSQTGVSYEQYF. The DNA of the CDR3 is TGTGCCAGCAGCCAGACAGGGGTATCCTACGAGCAGTACTTC.